This T cell receptor (beta chain) derives from a study of CD8 T cells in ankylosing spondylitis. Study-wide points: Earlier work had already found some motif variants in reactive arthritis synovial fluid and blood. Typical of ankylosing spondylitis blood, it appeared, was a TCR beta motif of eight highly homologous variants. Significant enrichment of disease-linked clones was reportedly seen in matched ankylosing spondylitis synovial fluid. Peripheral blood samples showed relatively rare disease-linked clones, and these clones were CD8+.

About this clonotype itself: Its antigen is unknown.

Germline CDR1 and CDR2: SGHAT and FQNNGV. The V end was cut by 0 bases, the J end by 4 bases, with 15 bases between. This CDR3 region has 17 residues. Each CDR3 protein gets one entry after TCRdb re-called the 5' RACE reads with MiXCR. The sample yields under 150,000 distinct CDR3 sequences, 15% to 20% seen once. Material for sequencing was blood, either unsorted or a sorted T cell fraction (not recorded which). The clonotype originates from a male donor with ankylosing spondylitis. The chain combines TRBV11-2 with TRBJ2-2; D might be TRBD1 (5 bases). For the CDR3, the DNA is TGTGCCAGCAGCTTAGAGTCTTGGGCAGGGATCACCGGGGAGCTGTTTTTT. Amino acid sequence: CASSLESWAGITGELFF.